A selection of T cell receptor beta chains follows, all from one sample in a study of T cells after somatic rescue of genetic block. Produced via immunoSEQ multiplex PCR; TCRdb's table is partial and in-frame only. This sample has tens of thousands of clones, with more than 75% found just once. Sequenced input: peripheral blood mononuclear cells (PBMCs). These receptors all stem from a man aged 30-40 years. The CDR3 runs from the conserved cysteine through the conserved F or W. Each record gives: V gene, D gene, clone size, J gene, CDR3 DNA, CDR3 protein. The D gene is left open where the match is weak. The size of a clone is reported for some rows only, either as once, few or many, or as a class for expanded clones.

V gene: TRBV28
D gene: TRBD1
clone size: NA
J gene: TRBJ1-1
CDR3 DNA: TGTGCCAGCAGTTTGTCAGGGGGCGGGGGTGAAGCTTTCTTT
CDR3 protein: CASSLSGGGGEAFF

V gene: TRBV4-2
D gene: TRBD2
clone size: NA
J gene: TRBJ2-3
CDR3 DNA: TGTGCCAGCAGCCAACTATCGCAAGCGGGACTCCCAGGAGATACGCAGTATTTT
CDR3 protein: CASSQLSQAGLPGDTQYF

V gene: TRBV11-3
D gene: TRBD2
clone size: NA
J gene: TRBJ2-1
CDR3 DNA: TGTGCCAGCAGCTTAGATCTGGACTCCGGGGGGAATCATGAGCAGTTCTTC
CDR3 protein: CASSLDLDSGGNHEQFF

V gene: TRBV29-1
D gene: NA
clone size: NA
J gene: TRBJ2-3
CDR3 DNA: TGCAGCGTTCGGGGCCGACAGGGAGGGGGAGATACGCAGTATTTT
CDR3 protein: CSVRGRQGGGDTQYF

V gene: TRBV29-1
D gene: TRBD1
clone size: NA
J gene: TRBJ2-3
CDR3 DNA: TGCAGCGTTGAAGATTGGGACAGTAGAACAGATACGCAGTATTTT
CDR3 protein: CSVEDWDSRTDTQYF

V gene: TRBV7-2
D gene: NA
clone size: NA
J gene: TRBJ2-7
CDR3 DNA: TGTGCCAGCAGCGCTGACTTATCCTACGAGCAGTACTTC
CDR3 protein: CASSADLSYEQYF

V gene: TRBV4-1
D gene: TRBD1
clone size: few
J gene: TRBJ1-1
CDR3 DNA: TGCGCCAGCAGCCGGGACAGAGGAACTGAAGCTTTCTTT
CDR3 protein: CASSRDRGTEAFF

V gene: TRBV6-1
D gene: NA
clone size: NA
J gene: TRBJ2-7
CDR3 DNA: TGTGCCAGCAGTGAAAGCGGTGCAGGGTCCTCCTACGAGCAGTACTTC
CDR3 protein: CASSESGAGSSYEQYF

V gene: TRBV10-3
D gene: TRBD1
clone size: NA
J gene: TRBJ1-5
CDR3 DNA: TGTGCCATCAGTGACAGACAGGGAAGAAGTCAGCCCCAGCATTTT
CDR3 protein: CAISDRQGRSQPQHF

V gene: TRBV28
D gene: TRBD2
clone size: NA
J gene: TRBJ2-7
CDR3 DNA: TGTGCCAGCAGGCTCAAAAGCGGGGCCTACGAGCAGTACTTC
CDR3 protein: CASRLKSGAYEQYF